This T cell receptor (beta chain) originates from a study of human T cells and chemical hapten exposure. Trimming stripped 3 bases from V and 5 bases from J, with 17 bases between. CDR1 is KGHDR and CDR2 is SFDVKD in the germline V gene. CDR3 length equals 16 residues. The time point: patch test 1, 2 weeks after DPC sensitization. The treatment here: therapeutic diphenylcyclopropenone sensitization with weekly scalp DPC. TCRdb used MiXCR to reprocess the RACE reads, holding one entry per CDR3 protein. The data contain some 170,000 distinct CDR3 sequences, more than 20% of them singletons. This receptor was taken from a woman aged 50 to 60 with alopecia areata. Some clones in this sample may be carry-over from other donors' samples. J is TRBJ2-3 and V is TRBV24-1; TRBD1 might be the D (5 bases). This specimen was whole blood, taken in connection with sensitization to the hapten diphenylcyclopropenone (DPC). CDR3 region: CATSDPDRTTRDTQYF. In DNA form, the CDR3 reads TGTGCCACCAGTGATCCGGACCGGACAACGAGAGATACGCAGTATTTT.